This entry lists 30 T cell receptor beta chains sequenced from one sample in a study of blood T cell repertoires in COVID-19. Sequencing was performed with immunoSEQ multiplex PCR; in TCRdb, only in-frame clones are kept and a portion is missing. The table includes about 300,000 clones, 70% to 90% detected once. The specimen sequenced was PBMCs or T cells enriched from blood (not recorded which). Receptors originate from a woman under 40 who had recovered from COVID-19.

The CDR3 nucleotides are TGCAGCGTTGCGGACAGGAGTAGAAACGAGCAGTACTTC. It specifies CSVADRSRNEQYF. This chain uses TRBV29-1 with TRBJ2-7; 7 bases match TRBD1. The V and J ends lost 4 bases and 5 bases, in that order; junction bases with no gene match: 8. CDR1 is SQVTM, CDR2 ANQGSEA, per germline. CDR3 length: 13 amino acids.

The genes are TRBV2 and TRBJ2-3, with TRBD2 matching over 9 bases. The CDR3 runs 17 residues. V was clipped by 7 bases and J by 1 base; unmatched bases: 12. Germline values: CDR1 SNHLY, CDR2 FYNNEI. The CDR3 region has the DNA TGTGCCAGCATCCAGCGGGGGGTCTTTCGTGGCACAGATACGCAGTATTTT. This codes for CASIQRGVFRGTDTQYF.

The chain combines TRBV10-3 with TRBJ1-1, with 8 bases that match TRBD1. Germline assignment: CDR1 ENHRY and CDR2 SYGVKD. After removal of 4 bases from V and 7 bases from J, the junction contained 11 bases not matched to a gene. This CDR3 is built from 15 residues. CDR3: CAISGPVRGQDEAFF. The DNA of the CDR3 is TGTGCCATCAGTGGGCCGGTCAGGGGGCAGGATGAAGCTTTCTTT.

This chain connects TRBV5-1 to TRBJ1-1; weak D call: TRBD1 (6 bases). V was pared by 4 bases and J by 5 bases, with 9 bases between. The CDR3 extends over 12 amino acids. Germline lookup yields CDR1 SGHRS and CDR2 YFSETQ. CDR3 region: CASSMDSTEAFF. DNA of the CDR3: TGCGCCAGCAGCATGGACAGTACTGAAGCTTTCTTT.

The J gene is TRBJ1-2, the V gene TRBV29-1; 7 bases match TRBD1. CDR3 size: 13 residues. With V trimmed by 0 bases and J by 14 bases, 12 bases remained unmatched. Germline CDR1 is SQVTM and CDR2 is ANQGSEA. This chain's CDR3 is CSVEERRTGSPTF. The CDR3 DNA reads as TGCAGCGTTGAAGAACGCCGGACAGGCTCCCCTACCTTC.

The V gene is TRBV7-3, the J gene TRBJ2-7; 10 nucleotides line up with TRBD2. Germline V gene sequence: CDR1 SGHTA, CDR2 FQGTGA. J lost 4 bases, V lost 3 bases, and 0 bases had no gene match. CDR3 size: 13 residues. CDR3 sequence (DNA): TGTGCCAGCAGCTTGGGACTAGCGTACGAGCAGTACTTC. Translated: CASSLGLAYEQYF.

The chain has TRBV30 and TRBJ1-1, with D tentatively TRBD1 (5 bases). The CDR3 has 14 residues. Between the trimmed V and J ends, which lost 0 bases and 3 bases, there was a span of 11 bases. Germline loops: CDR1 GTSNPN, CDR2 SVGIG (reference sequence). The CDR3 region is CAWSVGGRDTEAFF. CDR3 sequence (DNA): TGTGCCTGGAGTGTCGGGGGAAGGGACACTGAAGCTTTCTTT.

The rearrangement uses TRBV30 and TRBJ1-1; maybe TRBD1 (6 bases). The CDR3 covers 13 residues. CDR1 GTSNPN and CDR2 SVGIG come from the germline V gene (reference sequence). V was pared by 5 bases and J by 5 bases, with 15 bases between. The DNA for the CDR3 is TGTGCCTGGGGAAAGGGGGGGTATACTGAAGCTTTCTTT. Protein: CAWGKGGYTEAFF.

J is TRBJ2-7 and V is TRBV11-1; TRBD1 aligns across 10 bases. Unmatched junction bases numbered 2, after V lost 5 bases and J lost 4 bases. Germline CDR1 is SGHAT and CDR2 is FQDESV (reference sequence). This CDR3 region has 13 residues. The CDR3 DNA is TGTGCCAGCAGCGTGGGACAGGGGTACGAGCAGTACTTC. This sequence encodes CASSVGQGYEQYF.

This chain connects TRBV28 to TRBJ1-2, with D possibly matching TRBD1 (5 bases). This CDR3 is 13 amino acids long. The V and J ends lost 3 bases and 10 bases respectively, with 15 bases between them. Germline V gene data show CDR1 as MDHEN and CDR2 as SYDVKM. CDR3 nucleotides: TGTGCCAGCAGTTTTCCGAAGGGAGGGACCTACACCTTC. Its protein is CASSFPKGGTYTF.

CDR3 amino acids: CASSLSWQNDGYTF. CDR3 in DNA: TGTGCCAGCAGTTTATCGTGGCAGAACGATGGCTACACCTTC. The chain combines TRBV27 with TRBJ1-2; D is unclear. The CDR3 runs to 14 residues. V lost 0 bases and J lost 6, with 11 bases in between. CDR1 is MNHEY, CDR2 SMNVEV, per germline (reference sequence).

The J gene is TRBJ1-2, the V gene TRBV11-2; D is possibly TRBD1 (6 bases). Germline CDR1 and CDR2: SGHAT and FQNNGV. The CDR3 contains 13 residues. Trimming left V 5 bases short and J 4 bases short, with 11 bases between. The CDR3 nucleotides are TGTGCCAGCAGCCCCGGGACAACCTATGGCTACACCTTC. It specifies CASSPGTTYGYTF.

The table lists this clone with a few counts. The V call is TRBV30, the J call TRBJ1-1; D not resolved. The CDR3 consists of 14 residues. V lost 7 bases, J lost 8 bases, and 23 bases lay in between. Germline lookup yields CDR1 GTSNPN and CDR2 SVGIG (reference sequence). The CDR3 here is CAFTPLSRYPEAFF. Here the CDR3 DNA reads TGTGCCTTTACCCCCTTAAGTAGATATCCCGAAGCTTTCTTT.

This clone was seen once. The DNA of the CDR3 is TGTGCCAGCAGGGACAGGGGTCGGAATCAGCCCCAGCATTTT. Protein product: CASRDRGRNQPQHF. The V gene is TRBV6-5, the J gene TRBJ1-5; TRBD1 matches 9 bases. V was clipped by 6 bases and J by 4 bases; unmatched bases: 4. Germline CDR1 reads MNHEY; CDR2 reads SVGAGI. CDR3 size: 14 residues.

The gene calls are TRBV6-1 and TRBJ1-4; D unclear. Germline V gene sequence: CDR1 MNHNS, CDR2 SASEGT. Trimming removed 3 bases at V and 13 bases at J, with 9 bases between. The CDR3 runs 11 residues. CDR3 nucleotides: TGTGCCAGCAGTGATCCAACTGGACTGTTTTTT. Translated, it gives CASSDPTGLFF.

This chain connects TRBV5-5 to TRBJ1-5; D is unresolved. Germline CDR1 and CDR2: SGHKS and YYEKEE (reference sequence). This CDR3 has 13 residues. V lost 1 base to trimming and J lost 2 bases, with 4 bases between them. CDR3 coding DNA: TGTGCCAGCAGCTTGTCTGGCAATCAGCCCCAGCATTTT. Its translation is CASSLSGNQPQHF.

The chain links TRBV6-5 to TRBJ1-2, with D possibly being TRBD1 (6 bases). CDR3 length equals 15 residues. The germline CDR1 and CDR2 sequences are MNHEY and SVGAGI. The germline V and J ends were trimmed by 5 bases and 4 bases, with 17 bases remaining between them. The CDR3 DNA reads TGTGCCAGCAGTAAATCGCGACAGGCCGCCTATGGCTACACCTTC. Amino acids: CASSKSRQAAYGYTF.

The chain has TRBV13 and TRBJ1-1; perhaps TRBD1 as D (6 bases). The CDR3 loop spans 14 amino acids. The V end was cut by 10 bases, the J end by 0 bases, with 15 bases between. Germline V CDR1 and CDR2: PRHDT, FYEKMQ (reference sequence). The CDR3 DNA sequence: TGTGCCACTGGACAGAAGCTATTGAACACTGAAGCTTTCTTT. This encodes CATGQKLLNTEAFF.

The V and J genes are TRBV7-2 and TRBJ1-1; possible D gene TRBD1, 6 bases. Looked up from germline, CDR1 is SGHTA and CDR2 is FQGNSA. The V gene lost 0 bases and the J gene lost 4 bases, with 12 bases spanning the gap. This CDR3 has 15 amino acids. CDR3 amino acids: CASSLALQGTTEAFF. In DNA form, the CDR3 reads TGTGCCAGCAGCTTAGCCCTACAGGGAACCACTGAAGCTTTCTTT.

The chain has TRBV30 and TRBJ1-5; 7 bases match TRBD1. Trimming took 1 base from V and 3 from J; bases not matched to a gene: 6. The length of the CDR3 is 15 residues. Germline lookup yields CDR1 GTSNPN and CDR2 SVGIG (reference sequence). The CDR3 coding sequence is TGTGCCTGGAGTGAAGGGACAGCTAACAATCAGCCCCAGCATTTT. Its protein is CAWSEGTANNQPQHF.

This chain links TRBV12-3 or TRBV12-4 with TRBJ1-1, with 7 bases aligning to TRBD1. The CDR3 has 13 amino acids. Losses at the gene ends were 6 bases for V and 1 base for J; bases not matched to a gene: 2. In DNA form, the CDR3 reads TGTGCCAGCAGATACAGGGGGAACACTGAAGCTTTCTTT. It specifies CASRYRGNTEAFF.

Note on this clone: An end of the junction differs from the germline gene, which may be a read error. The chain is built from TRBV5-1 and TRBJ1-1; maybe TRBD1 (6 bases). CDR1 SGHRS and CDR2 YFSETQ come from the germline V gene. The CDR3 loop spans 14 amino acids. CDR3 protein: CAGSVGQTLTEAFF. The DNA for the CDR3 is TGCGCCGGCAGCGTCGGACAGACTCTTACTGAAGCTTTCTTT. Looking up the rest from reference TRBV5-1 and TRBJ1-1 gives the full variable domain: KAGVTQTPRYLIKTRGQQVTLSCSPISGHRSVSWYQQTPGQGLQFLFEYFSETQRNKGNFPGRFSGRQFSNSRSEMNVSTLELGDSALYLCAGSVGQTLTEAFFGQGTRLTVV.

The chain carries TRBV9 and TRBJ1-2; TRBD1 might be the D (6 bases). Germline CDR1 is SGDLS and CDR2 is YYNGEE. CDR3 length equals 14 residues. Trimming pared 4 bases from V and 7 bases from J, leaving 17 bases between. The CDR3 is CASSTGTGLGGYTF. The DNA for the CDR3 is TGTGCCAGCAGCACAGGCACAGGGTTGGGTGGCTACACCTTC.

This clone was detected once. This chain connects TRBV3-1 (or the pseudogene TRBV3-2) to TRBJ1-6, with a possible D match to TRBD1 (6 bases). V gave up 1 base and J gave up 8 bases, with 9 bases separating them. Per the germline V gene, CDR1 is LGHDT and CDR2 is YNNKEL (reference sequence). There are 14 residues in the CDR3. In DNA, the CDR3 is TGTGCCAGCAGCCAAGTCACAGGGTATTCACCCCTCCACTTT. It is translated as CASSQVTGYSPLHF.

In this sample, this clone turned up once. This specimen includes other DNA sequences encoding the same CDR3. The gene calls are TRBV3-1 (or the pseudogene TRBV3-2) and TRBJ1-2; TRBD1 matches 9 bases. Unmatched junction bases numbered 6, after V lost 6 bases and J lost 7 bases. The CDR3 runs to 13 residues. Germline CDR1 LGHDT, CDR2 YNNKEL (reference sequence). This CDR3 reads CASSPQGAGGYTF. CDR3 coding DNA: TGTGCCAGCAGTCCACAGGGGGCGGGTGGCTACACCTTC.

V gene TRBV27 combines with J gene TRBJ1-2, with D tentatively TRBD1 (6 bases). V lost 3 bases to trimming and J lost 5 bases, with 13 bases between them. Germline V gives CDR1 MNHEY, CDR2 SMNVEV (reference sequence). The CDR3 is made up of 14 amino acids. The CDR3 bases are TGTGCCAGCAGTTTTAGGGACAAAACTTATGGCTACACCTTC. It is translated as CASSFRDKTYGYTF.

The V gene is TRBV6-5, the J gene TRBJ2-7; 9 positions agree with TRBD1. The junction had 6 bases not matched to a gene; V was cut back by 5 bases and J by 4 bases. The CDR3 runs 14 residues. Germline V CDR1 and CDR2: MNHEY, SVGAGI. CDR3 in amino acids: CASSHAGTGYEQYF. Here the CDR3 DNA reads TGTGCCAGCAGTCACGCCGGGACAGGGTACGAGCAGTACTTC.

The J gene is TRBJ2-4, the V gene TRBV7-6, with 10 bases aligning to TRBD1. V dropped 5 bases and J dropped 8; count of bases not matched to a gene: 3. CDR3 size: 13 residues. CDR1 SGHVS and CDR2 FNYEAQ come from the germline V gene. CDR3 sequence (DNA): TGTGCCAGCAGCCGGGACAGGGGAGACATTCAGTACTTC. This sequence encodes CASSRDRGDIQYF. The full variable domain, completed using reference TRBV7-6 and TRBJ2-4, is GAGVSQSPRYKVTKRGQDVALRCDPISGHVSLYWYRQALGQGPEFLTYFNYEAQQDKSGLPNDRFSAERPEGSISTLTIQRTEQRDSAMYRCASSRDRGDIQYFGAGTRLSVL.

Comment on this clone: Other DNA sequences in this sample translate to the same CDR3. The chain is built from TRBV6-5 and TRBJ1-5; D is perhaps TRBD1 (6 bases). There are 15 residues in the CDR3. Per germline, CDR1 MNHEY and CDR2 SVGAGI. Trimming took off 0 bases at V and 4 bases at J, with 10 bases between the two ends. The CDR3 is CASSYSRTENQPQHF. The CDR3, as DNA: TGTGCCAGCAGTTACTCGAGGACAGAAAATCAGCCCCAGCATTTT.

This clone was seen only a few times. The chain recombines TRBV27 with TRBJ1-2; 9 bases line up with TRBD1. The CDR3 length is 15 residues. CDR1 is MNHEY and CDR2 is SMNVEV in the germline V gene (reference sequence). With 5 bases clipped from V and 3 bases from J, the junction kept 7 bases outside the gene matches. CDR3 sequence: CASSPVTGGDYGYTF. CDR3 nucleotides: TGTGCCAGCAGTCCTGTGACAGGGGGGGACTATGGCTACACCTTC.